This TCR beta chain was recovered during a study of shared clonotypes between healthy human individuals (dated by TCRdb to between 2020 and 2021). For context, the study as a whole: The cohort comprised a couple of women and a few men aged 18 to 49 years. For each donor, CD4 naive and CD4 memory were each run on three plates, CD8 naive on two plates, and CD8 memory on one plate. Blood TCR repertoires of a handful of healthy adults were deeply sequenced to estimate repertoire size and the extent of clonotype sharing between individuals. To increase sequencing depth and limit assay-specific biases, different laboratories used diverse techniques to prepare libraries and sequence TCR repertoires. Between about 0.94 and 8.9 billion PBMCs per donor were obtained by leukapheresis. The full study reports these points: Naive subsets generally had larger estimated clonotype richness than memory subsets. About 4.5% of naive CD4, approximately 3.7% of naive CD8, approximately 2% of memory CD4, and 0.4% of memory CD8 clonotypes were shared across a handful of donors. Clonotypes shared by all four sorted-subset donors showed higher generation probabilities than non-shared clonotypes. The small number of donors limited the genetic and exposure-history diversity represented. Pairwise subsampling indicated that sequencing depth was expected to affect the degree of clonotype sharing among donors. Even with the large sequencing depth, rarefaction of the sorted-subset datasets indicated that sequencing was incomplete. Sampling was restricted to blood, and TCR repertoires in tissue are likely to differ from TCR repertoires in blood.

Worth noting for this clone: Its antigen remains unidentified. There are no base qualities to consult, and no much larger clone falls within one base.

According to the germline V gene, CDR1 reads MNHNS and CDR2 reads SASEGT. From the cysteine through the phenylalanine, the CDR3 covers 20 amino acids. CDR3 DNA is the only sequence kept; it has 60 bases, read in frame from the first base. V is cut by 1 base and J by 7 bases, and the space between the germline ends is 26 bases. Healthy HIV-negative adults with no recently reported acute infections or vaccinations were included as donors. All donors were Caucasian adults living in Nashville, Tennessee, USA. The CD8 memory samples were a combination of magnetically selected CD45RO+ cells and CCR7-negative CD45RA+ effector memory (TemRA) cells. Blood was collected by leukapheresis, and PBMCs were isolated by Ficoll-Histopaque density gradient centrifugation and then cryopreserved in liquid nitrogen vapor phase. Analytical flow cytometry was used to check the purity and quantity of every magnetically sorted T cell population. From each sorted fraction, genomic DNA was isolated and quantified by UV absorbance on a Nanodrop 2000c.

Using the deep immunoSEQ assay, TCR CDR3 regions were amplified from genomic DNA by multiplex PCR. Extracted genomic DNA from each cell subset was spread evenly across all wells of several immunoSEQ 96-well plates, with each plate serving as a replicate. For sorted subsets, each replicate PCR was loaded with about 0.2 ug genomic DNA, equivalent to approximately 33,000 T cell genomes. The purified libraries were quantified using a Qubit 3.0 fluorometer, sized with a Bioanalyzer 2100, and then quantified again using the KAPA Library Quantification kit. Each immunoSEQ 96-well plate was sequenced on its own single-read 150-cycle Illumina NextSeq 550 flow cell. On the authors' methods: Because the immunoSEQ output included only junctional sequences and no quality scores, the filtering could not be the same as the filtering used for full-length reads. To assign V/J genes and CDR3, sequences were annotated against IMGT germline references using PyIR, a Python wrapper for IgBLAST v1.9. Reads with weak V/J assignments (E-value above 1e-6), missing CDR3, stop codons, out-of-frame junctions, or ambiguous translated residues were removed. A V3J clonotype was defined by an identical inferred V gene, J gene, and CDR3 amino acid sequence. The percentage overlap between two repertoires was calculated by dividing the number of shared unique clonotypes by the size of the smaller repertoire. Richness of each repertoire was evaluated using RTK rarefaction, the Chao1 estimator, and Recon v2.1 estimates of unobserved clonotypes. For all TCRbeta clonotypes obtained by the gDNA method from a few donors, generation probabilities were computed with OLGA. TCRdb's version of the immuneACCESS table is confined to in-frame rearrangements and falls short of the full clone set. An unresolved V gene accounts for under half of the shortfall where checked; the remainder is of unknown origin. That table supplies the V and J calls and clone size; D and trimming were determined from the DNA. The sample data list around 320,000 clones, and more than 75% of these were observed just once. The ten largest account for about a sixth of the sample.

The specimen sequenced was memory CD8+ T cells sorted from blood. The sample's cell subset or site label is to be understood as: CD45RO+ cells pooled with CCR7-negative TemRA cells. The receptor was derived from a man between 18 and 29 years old in good health. Here the chain combines TRBV6-1 and TRBJ1-6, with TRBD1 perhaps the D gene, on 5 matching bases. The CDR3: CASSEDSWRPMGPQNSPLHF. The DNA is TGTGCCAGCAGTGAAGATTCGTGGAGGCCCATGGGACCTCAAAATTCACCCCTCCACTTT.